This TCR beta chain derives from a study of cytomegalovirus exposure and HLA in healthy donors. General study findings and limits: Productive status was seen about 90% or about 30% of the time for most TCR beta V segments in an earlier analysis. Later analysis associated a missense DCLRE1C variant with TCR beta V- and J-gene trimming. The study listed roughly 160 cytomegalovirus-associated TCR beta chains.

V gave up 5 bases and J gave up 7 bases, with 11 bases separating them. The CDR3 runs 12 residues. Germline assignment: CDR1 MDHEN and CDR2 SYDVKM. Turning to this clone: Antigen unknown.

The PCR ran on 60 Vbeta and 13 Jbeta primers. Using immunoSEQ multiplex PCR, the repertoire was profiled, and TCRdb retains in-frame clones only, with some absent. Among nearly 110,000 clones listed, approximately 70% were seen once. V and J are TRBV28 and TRBJ1-2; D remains ambiguous. Input material: PBMCs. This sequence was found in a boy aged 10-17 years in good health and CMV-seronegative. CDR3 protein: CASSGRVSGYTF. CDR3 nucleotide sequence: TGTGCCAGCAGTGGGAGGGTCTCTGGCTACACCTTC.